The present entry profiles one T cell receptor beta chain with its context. The sample belongs to a study of T-cell memory formation after mild COVID-19. TCRdb fed the 5' RACE reads into MiXCR, producing one record per CDR3 protein. This table has around 150,000 distinct CDR3 sequences, around 13% appearing once. The CDR3 runs 11 residues. Germline assignment: CDR1 MNHEY and CDR2 SVGEGT. Trimming took 4 bases from V and 7 from J, leaving 7 bases between them. Material: PBMCs or a T cell subset sorted from them (not recorded which). The TCR sequence derives from an adult woman who had mild COVID-19 (a few samples of this study predate the infection). Cell type and time point are not known. This sequence joins TRBV6-2 or TRBV6-3 and TRBJ1-2, with D perhaps matching TRBD1 (6 bases). The CDR3 loop reads CASSFRGGYTF. CDR3 in DNA: TGTGCCAGCAGTTTCAGGGGTGGCTACACCTTC.